This T cell receptor beta chain was sequenced in a study of cytomegalovirus exposure and HLA in healthy donors. V lost 2 bases, J lost 4 bases, and 9 bases stayed unmatched. The CDR3 has 17 amino acids. The germline CDR1 and CDR2 sequences are SGHVS and FQNEAQ. Researchers ran the PCR with 60 Vbeta and 13 Jbeta primers. Sequenced by immunoSEQ multiplex PCR; TCRdb stores in-frame clones only, minus some. Of around 200,000 clones in the sample, 82% were seen once. This chain joins TRBV7-8 and TRBJ2-3; TRBD1 agrees at 10 bases. This sequence originates from a man aged 35 to 55 in good health and CMV-seropositive. The source material was PBMCs. CDR3: CASSLILRDRGADTQYF. CDR3 DNA sequence: TGTGCCAGCAGCTTAATTCTCCGGGACAGGGGAGCAGATACGCAGTATTTT.